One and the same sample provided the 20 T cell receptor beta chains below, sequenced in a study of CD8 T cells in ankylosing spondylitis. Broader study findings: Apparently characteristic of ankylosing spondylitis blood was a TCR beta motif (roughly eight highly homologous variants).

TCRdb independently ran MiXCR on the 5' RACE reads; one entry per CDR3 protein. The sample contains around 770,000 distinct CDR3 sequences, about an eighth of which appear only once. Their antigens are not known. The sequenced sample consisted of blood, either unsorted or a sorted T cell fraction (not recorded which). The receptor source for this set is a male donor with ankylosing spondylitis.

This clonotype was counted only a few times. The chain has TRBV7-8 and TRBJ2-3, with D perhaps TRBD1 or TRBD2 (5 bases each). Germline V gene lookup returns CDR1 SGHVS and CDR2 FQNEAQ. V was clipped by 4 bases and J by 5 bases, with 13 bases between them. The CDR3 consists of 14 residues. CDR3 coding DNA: TGTGCCAGCAGCTCAGCTCTGGGGGTAGATACGCAGTATTTT. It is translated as CASSSALGVDTQYF.

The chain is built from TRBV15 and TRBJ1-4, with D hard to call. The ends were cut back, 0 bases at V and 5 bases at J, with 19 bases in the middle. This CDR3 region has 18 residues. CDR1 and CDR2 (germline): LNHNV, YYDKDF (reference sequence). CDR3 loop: CATSRDVVSQGRNEKLFF. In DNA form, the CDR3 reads TGTGCCACCAGCAGAGATGTTGTCTCCCAAGGGAGAAATGAAAAACTGTTTTTT.

This CDR3 reads CSASRGSGTDTQYF. CDR3 sequence (DNA): TGCAGTGCTAGTCGGGGGTCAGGCACAGATACGCAGTATTTT. The rearrangement joins TRBV20-1 to TRBJ2-3; weak D call: TRBD2 (6 bases). Trimming cost V 3 bases and J 1 base, with 11 bases left between them. CDR1 DFQATT and CDR2 SNEGSKA come from the germline V gene (reference sequence). The CDR3 spans 14 residues.

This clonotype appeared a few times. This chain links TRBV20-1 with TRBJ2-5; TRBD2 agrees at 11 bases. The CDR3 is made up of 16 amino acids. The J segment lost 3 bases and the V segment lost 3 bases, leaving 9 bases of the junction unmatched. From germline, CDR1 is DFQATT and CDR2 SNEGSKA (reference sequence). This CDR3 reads CSASLRPGLAEETQYF. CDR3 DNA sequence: TGCAGTGCTAGTCTCCGACCGGGACTAGCGGAAGAGACCCAGTACTTC.

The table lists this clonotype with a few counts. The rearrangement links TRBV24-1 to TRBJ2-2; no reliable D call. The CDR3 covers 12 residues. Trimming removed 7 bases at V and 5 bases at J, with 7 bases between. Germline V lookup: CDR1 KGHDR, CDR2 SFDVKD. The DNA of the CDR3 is TGTGCCACCAGCTGGTTGACCGGGGAGCTGTTTTTT. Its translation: CATSWLTGELFF.

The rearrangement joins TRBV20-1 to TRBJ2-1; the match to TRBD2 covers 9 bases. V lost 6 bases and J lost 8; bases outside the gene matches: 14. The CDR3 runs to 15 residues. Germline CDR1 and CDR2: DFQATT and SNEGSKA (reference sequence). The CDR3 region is CSAPYAGGPGDEQFF. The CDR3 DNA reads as TGCAGTGCCCCCTATGCGGGAGGGCCTGGGGATGAGCAGTTCTTC.

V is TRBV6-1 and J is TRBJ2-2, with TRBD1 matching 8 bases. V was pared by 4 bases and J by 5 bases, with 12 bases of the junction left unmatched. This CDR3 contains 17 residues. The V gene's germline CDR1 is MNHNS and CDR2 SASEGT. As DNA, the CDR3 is TGTGCCAGCAGTGCACCCCTCGGGACAGGTTATACCGGGGAGCTGTTTTTT. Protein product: CASSAPLGTGYTGELFF.

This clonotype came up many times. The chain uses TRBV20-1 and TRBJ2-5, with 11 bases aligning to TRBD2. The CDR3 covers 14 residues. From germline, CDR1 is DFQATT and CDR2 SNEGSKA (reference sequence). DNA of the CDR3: TGCAGGGCCACTAGCGGGGGACCGGGGGAGACCCAGTACTTC. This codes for CRATSGGPGETQYF.

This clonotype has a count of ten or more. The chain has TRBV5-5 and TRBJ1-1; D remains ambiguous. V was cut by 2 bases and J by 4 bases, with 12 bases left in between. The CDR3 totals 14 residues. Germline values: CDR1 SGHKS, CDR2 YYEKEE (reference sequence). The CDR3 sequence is CASSFMDEGTEAFF. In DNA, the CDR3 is TGTGCCAGCAGCTTCATGGACGAGGGCACTGAAGCTTTCTTT.

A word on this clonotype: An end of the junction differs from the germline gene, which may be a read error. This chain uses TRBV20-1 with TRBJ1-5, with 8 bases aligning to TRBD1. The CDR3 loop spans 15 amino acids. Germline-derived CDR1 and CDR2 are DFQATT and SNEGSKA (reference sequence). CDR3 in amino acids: CCAITRDRGNQPQHF. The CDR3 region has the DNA TGCTGTGCTATCACACGAGACAGGGGAAATCAGCCCCAGCATTTT.

The CDR3 DNA is TGCGCCAGCAGAGAAGCGGCGTCCATGAACACTGAAGCTTTCTTT. This codes for CASREAASMNTEAFF. The chain carries TRBV10-1 and TRBJ1-1; unclear D gene. V was shortened by 6 bases and J by 0 bases, with 14 bases between the two germline ends. This CDR3 has 15 amino acids. Germline loops: CDR1 WNHNN, CDR2 SYGVQD (reference sequence).

CDR3 residues: CASRKAYNSPLHF. In nucleotides, the CDR3 is TGTGCCAGCAGGAAAGCTTATAATTCACCCCTCCACTTT. V gene TRBV3-1 combines with J gene TRBJ1-6; no reliable D call. CDR1 is LGHDT, CDR2 YNNKEL, per germline (reference sequence). The CDR3 length is 13 residues. V lost 6 bases to trimming and J lost 4 bases, with 7 bases between them.

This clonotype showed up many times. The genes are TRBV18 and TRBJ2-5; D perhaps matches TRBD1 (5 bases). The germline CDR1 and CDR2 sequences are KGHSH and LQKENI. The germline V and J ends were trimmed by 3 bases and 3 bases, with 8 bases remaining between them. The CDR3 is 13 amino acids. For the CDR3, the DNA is TGTGCCAGCTCACCCCAGGGAAAAGAGACCCAGTACTTC. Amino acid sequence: CASSPQGKETQYF.

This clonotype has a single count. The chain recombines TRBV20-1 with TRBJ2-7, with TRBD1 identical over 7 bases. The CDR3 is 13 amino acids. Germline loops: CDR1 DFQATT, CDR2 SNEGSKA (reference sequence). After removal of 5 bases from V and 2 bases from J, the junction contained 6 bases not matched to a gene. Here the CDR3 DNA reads TGCAGTGCTGAGAGACAGGGACCCTACGAGCAGTACTTC. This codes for CSAERQGPYEQYF.

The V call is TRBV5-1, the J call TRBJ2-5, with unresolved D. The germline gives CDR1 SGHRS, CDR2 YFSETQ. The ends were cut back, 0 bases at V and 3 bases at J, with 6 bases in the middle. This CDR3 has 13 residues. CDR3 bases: TGCGCCAGCAGCTTGGTATCGGAAGAGACCCAGTACTTC. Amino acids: CASSLVSEETQYF.

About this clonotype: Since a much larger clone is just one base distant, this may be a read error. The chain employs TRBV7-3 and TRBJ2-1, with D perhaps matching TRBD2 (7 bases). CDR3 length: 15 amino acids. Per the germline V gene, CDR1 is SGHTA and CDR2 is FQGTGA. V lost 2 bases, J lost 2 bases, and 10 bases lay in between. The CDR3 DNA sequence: TGTGCCAGCAGCTTAGGGGGGGCCACCTACAATGAGCAGTTCTTC. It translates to CASSLGGATYNEQFF.

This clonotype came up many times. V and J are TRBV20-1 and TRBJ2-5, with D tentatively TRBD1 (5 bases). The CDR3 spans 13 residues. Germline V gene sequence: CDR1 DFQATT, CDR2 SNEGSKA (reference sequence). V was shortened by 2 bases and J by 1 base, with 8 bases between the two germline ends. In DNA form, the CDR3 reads TGCAGTGCTAGATTAGGGGCCCAAGAGACCCAGTACTTC. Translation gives CSARLGAQETQYF.

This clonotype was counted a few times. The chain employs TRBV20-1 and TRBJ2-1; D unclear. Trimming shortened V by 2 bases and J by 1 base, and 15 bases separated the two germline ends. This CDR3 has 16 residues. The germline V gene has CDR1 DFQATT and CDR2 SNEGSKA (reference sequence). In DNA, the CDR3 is TGCAGTGCTAGAACACCTGCTGCGGTTTCCTACAATGAGCAGTTCTTC. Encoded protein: CSARTPAAVSYNEQFF.

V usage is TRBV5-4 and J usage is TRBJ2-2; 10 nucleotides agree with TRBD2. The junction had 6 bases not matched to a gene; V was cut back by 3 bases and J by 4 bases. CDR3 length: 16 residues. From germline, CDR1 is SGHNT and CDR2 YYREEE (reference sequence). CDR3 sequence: CASSSSGRGSTGELFF. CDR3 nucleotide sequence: TGTGCCAGCAGCTCTAGCGGGAGAGGGTCCACCGGGGAGCTGTTTTTT.

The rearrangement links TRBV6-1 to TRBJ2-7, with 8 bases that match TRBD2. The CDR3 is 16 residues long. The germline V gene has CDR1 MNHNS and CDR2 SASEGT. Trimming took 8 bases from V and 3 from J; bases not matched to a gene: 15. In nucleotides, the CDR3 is TGTGCCAGCCACCCGGTCAGCGGGAGTGTCTTCTACGAGCAGTACTTC. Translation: CASHPVSGSVFYEQYF.